The clone carrying this TCR beta chain was observed at least ten times. The source of the sample is a study of T-cell reconstitution after alpha-beta-depleted transplantation in children. The TCRbeta library incorporated unique molecular identifiers. TCRdb redid the calling of the PCR reads with MiXCR, one entry per CDR3 protein. This sample yields hundreds of thousands of distinct CDR3 sequences, of which around 13% are seen a single time; 0.65% to 0.9% belongs to the top ten. The germline V gene has CDR1 DFQATT and CDR2 SNEGSKA (reference sequence). The germline V and J ends were trimmed by 3 bases and 4 bases, with 13 bases remaining between them. The CDR3 extends over 13 amino acids.

This TCR came from a girl aged 2 to 10 with congenital amegakaryocytic thrombocytopenia, due to receive a stem cell transplant. Sample: PBMCs, taken before TCRalphabeta/CD19-depleted stem cell transplant. This rearrangement joins TRBV20-1 to TRBJ2-7; D is ambiguous. This CDR3 is CSARSLEYYEQYF. The CDR3 bases are TGCAGTGCTAGGTCCCTAGAATATTACGAGCAGTACTTC.